The entry below describes one TCR beta chain. V lost 5 bases and J 5 bases, leaving 22 bases between the germline ends. The CDR3 sequence is 17 residues long. Germline values: CDR1 SEHNR, CDR2 FQNEAQ (reference sequence). The data belong to a study of blood T cell repertoires in COVID-19. Across the whole study: Collection of acute and convalescent COVID-19 samples took place in the United States, Italy and Spain. T cells, B-cell-depleted T cells, or PBMCs provided the cDNA or gDNA that served as material.

Per the study methods: Estimated nucleated cell counts came from reference gene primer amplification. Some clones are missing from TCRdb's copy, which holds only in-frame ones; the method was immunoSEQ multiplex PCR. V and J calls and clone size are copied from that table; D and trimming were computed from the DNA. The sample lists 52,000 or so clones; 90% were seen once. The source of this sequence is a human donor in a cohort sampled during active COVID-19. The V gene is TRBV7-9, the J gene TRBJ1-5, with a tentative D call TRBD1 (5 bases). The sample comprised peripheral blood. In DNA, the CDR3 is TGTGCCAGCAGCCAGTTCCCCTCGGGGGGTAATGATCAGCCCCAGCATTTT. It encodes CASSQFPSGGNDQPQHF. The entire variable domain, with the rest obtained from reference TRBV7-9 and TRBJ1-5, is as follows: DTGVSQNPRHKITKRGQNVTFRCDPISEHNRLYWYRQTLGQGPEFLTYFQNEAQLEKSRLLSDRFSAERPKGSFSTLEIQRTEQGDSAMYLCASSQFPSGGNDQPQHFGDGTRLSIL.